This entry lists 20 T cell receptor beta chains sequenced from one sample in a study of OX40 agonist ivuxolimab in advanced cancers. Profiled with immunoSEQ multiplex PCR; TCRdb holds only in-frame clones, not every one. The sample includes 70,000 or so clones, around 84% of them seen just once. The sequenced sample was CD4+ or CD8+ T cells sorted from blood, obtained in a trial of the OX40 agonist ivuxolimab. Every receptor here comes from an adult with an advanced solid tumor such as melanoma, head and neck, liver or kidney cancer.

The chain couples TRBV9 to TRBJ2-7; 7 bases fit TRBD1. The CDR3 has 11 amino acids. CDR1 is SGDLS, CDR2 YYNGEE, per germline. CDR3 protein: CGPQGAYEQYF. In nucleotides, the CDR3 is TGTGGGCCCCAGGGGGCCTACGAGCAGTACTTC.

The gene calls are TRBV5-1 and TRBJ2-3; 8 nucleotides line up with TRBD2. The CDR3 consists of 19 residues. V lost 4 bases, J lost 3 bases, and 19 bases stayed unmatched. Germline CDR1 and CDR2: SGHRS and YFSETQ. DNA of the CDR3: TGCGCCAGCAGCCCTATGAGCCAGAGGTGGCGGGGGGAGACAGATACGCAGTATTTT. Encoded protein: CASSPMSQRWRGETDTQYF. The full variable domain, rest sourced from reference TRBV5-1 and TRBJ2-3, is KAGVTQTPRYLIKTRGQQVTLSCSPISGHRSVSWYQQTPGQGLQFLFEYFSETQRNKGNFPGRFSGRQFSNSRSEMNVSTLELGDSALYLCASSPMSQRWRGETDTQYFGPGTRLTVL.

This clone was detected only once. V and J are TRBV15 and TRBJ2-5; the D call may be TRBD1 or TRBD2 (5 bases each). There are 14 residues in the CDR3. V lost 0 bases, J lost 7 bases, and 12 bases lay in between. Germline CDR1 reads LNHNV; CDR2 reads YYDKDF (reference sequence). DNA of the CDR3: TGTGCCACCAGCAGAGATTTTGGGGACGGGACCCAGTACTTC. Translating it yields CATSRDFGDGTQYF.

This chain uses TRBV10-3 with TRBJ1-1; D unclear. Germline V gene lookup returns CDR1 ENHRY and CDR2 SYGVKD. The CDR3 length is 15 residues. V lost 5 bases and J lost 3, with 16 bases in between. The CDR3 DNA is TGTGCCATCAGTATTAGTGAGAGGAGGGACACTGAAGCTTTCTTT. It specifies CAISISERRDTEAFF.

The rearrangement uses TRBV6-6 and TRBJ1-5; D is undetermined. In germline, CDR1 is MNHNY, CDR2 SVGAGI (reference sequence). This CDR3 is built from 15 residues. V was cut by 4 bases and J by 1 base, with 11 bases left in between. The CDR3 DNA sequence: TGTGCCAGCAGTTCTGACGAAGGGAGCAATCAGCCCCAGCATTTT. Translated, it gives CASSSDEGSNQPQHF.

V and J are TRBV5-8 and TRBJ2-2, with TRBD2 matching 8 bases. CDR3 size: 17 residues. The trim removed 0 bases at V and 4 bases at J, leaving 8 bases unmatched. CDR1 is SGHTS and CDR2 is YDEGEE in the germline V gene. The CDR3 DNA reads as TGTGCCAGCAGCTTGGTATATTCCGGGACTAGCACCGGGGAGCTGTTTTTT. This sequence encodes CASSLVYSGTSTGELFF.

V and J are TRBV6-1 and TRBJ2-1; 9 nucleotides align to TRBD2. J was trimmed by 6 bases and V by 7 bases; bases with no gene match: 7. CDR3 size: 14 residues. Germline CDR1 is MNHNS and CDR2 is SASEGT. The CDR3, as DNA: TGTGCCAGCACGCTAGAGCGGGGGGTCAATGAGCAGTTCTTC. This encodes CASTLERGVNEQFF.

The J gene is TRBJ1-2, the V gene TRBV6-7; weak D call: TRBD1 (6 bases). TRBV6-7 has ORF status, its function being uncertain. V was shortened by 6 bases and J by 0 bases, with 8 bases between the two germline ends. The CDR3 contains 13 residues. CDR3 sequence (DNA): TGTGCCAGCAGCTGGACAGCTAACTATGGCTACACCTTC. It codes for CASSWTANYGYTF.

The CDR3 coding sequence is TGTGCCAGCAGCTTAGTTTCAGGGCAGACCCAGTACTTC. Translation: CASSLVSGQTQYF. The gene calls are TRBV7-8 and TRBJ2-5, with a weak D call TRBD1 (5 bases). Trimming left V 1 base short and J 6 bases short, with 9 bases between. The CDR3 runs 13 residues. Germline V gives CDR1 SGHVS, CDR2 FQNEAQ.

V gene TRBV10-3 combines with J gene TRBJ1-1, with 7 bases fitting TRBD1. J lost 1 base, V lost 5 bases, and 10 bases had no gene match. Germline assignment: CDR1 ENHRY and CDR2 SYGVKD. This CDR3 has 16 residues. The CDR3 reads CAISSAERTGNTEAFF. The CDR3 DNA follows: TGTGCCATCAGTTCTGCCGAACGGACAGGGAACACTGAAGCTTTCTTT.

The chain is built from TRBV13 and TRBJ2-7; 9 nucleotides match TRBD2. The V segment lost 0 bases and the J segment 4 bases; nucleotides outside the gene matches: 7. Germline CDR1 reads PRHDT; CDR2 reads FYEKMQ (reference sequence). The CDR3 has 16 amino acids. For the CDR3, the DNA is TGTGCCAGCAGCTTAGGGACTAGCGGAAAACCTTACGAGCAGTACTTC. The encoded protein is CASSLGTSGKPYEQYF.

J is TRBJ2-5 and V is TRBV5-5; D is possibly TRBD1 (7 bases). The CDR3 consists of 16 residues. Trimming took off 2 bases at V and 5 bases at J, with 19 bases between the two ends. Per germline, CDR1 SGHKS and CDR2 YYEKEE (reference sequence). CDR3 amino acids: CASSFRQGGREETQYF. The CDR3 region has the DNA TGTGCCAGCAGCTTTAGACAGGGAGGTCGGGAGGAGACCCAGTACTTC. Full variable domain (missing parts from reference TRBV5-5 and TRBJ2-5): DAGVTQSPTHLIKTRGQQVTLRCSPISGHKSVSWYQQVLGQGPQFIFQYYEKEERGRGNFPDRFSARQFPNYSSELNVNALLLGDSALYLCASSFRQGGREETQYFGPGTRLLVL.

V is TRBV27 and J is TRBJ2-7; 11 bases agree with TRBD2. In germline, CDR1 is MNHEY, CDR2 SMNVEV (reference sequence). The CDR3 has 15 amino acids. Trimming at V came to 6 bases and at J to 3 bases, leaving 7 bases not matched to a gene. CDR3 nucleotide sequence: TGTGCCAGCAGCACGCCGGGACTAGCGGTCTACGAGCAGTACTTC. Translated, it gives CASSTPGLAVYEQYF.

V usage is TRBV18 and J usage is TRBJ2-3, with a possible D match to TRBD1 (7 bases). This CDR3 has 17 amino acids. Trimming stripped 2 bases from V and 4 bases from J, with 19 bases between. CDR1 KGHSH and CDR2 LQKENI come from the germline V gene. This CDR3 is CASSPVGAGGGSDTQYF. The CDR3, as DNA: TGTGCCAGCTCACCAGTCGGGGCAGGGGGAGGATCAGATACGCAGTATTTT.

The V gene is TRBV30, the J gene TRBJ1-1; D unclear. The CDR3 totals 13 residues. Germline loops: CDR1 GTSNPN, CDR2 SVGIG (reference sequence). V lost 7 bases, J lost 0 bases, and 12 bases lay in between. The CDR3 DNA reads as TGTGCCTTCTTACTAACCATGAACACTGAAGCTTTCTTT. Encoded protein: CAFLLTMNTEAFF.

The rearrangement joins TRBV7-3 to TRBJ2-2, with D tentatively TRBD2 (5 bases). The CDR3 contains 15 residues. The ends were cut back, 5 bases at V and 1 base at J, with 11 bases in the middle. Germline CDR1 is SGHTA and CDR2 is FQGTGA. CDR3 DNA sequence: TGTGCCAGCAGCCATACGACTAAGAACACCGGGGAGCTGTTTTTT. Its translation is CASSHTTKNTGELFF.

This clone was seen a few times. The chain combines TRBV7-6 with TRBJ2-7; D is undetermined. V gave up 0 bases and J gave up 3 bases, with 12 bases separating them. Germline lookup yields CDR1 SGHVS and CDR2 FNYEAQ. The length of the CDR3 is 15 residues. The CDR3 region has the DNA TGTGCCAGCAGCTTAGCCCACGGACCCTACTACGAGCAGTACTTC. It codes for CASSLAHGPYYEQYF.

V and J are TRBV23-1 and TRBJ1-1; 9 nucleotides line up with TRBD1. TRBV23-1 is sorted into the ORF group, with uncertain function. The junction had 11 bases not matched to a gene; V was cut back by 7 bases and J by 2 bases. The CDR3 has 16 amino acids. The CDR3 spells CASIKQGAFRNTEAFF. In nucleotides, the CDR3 is TGCGCCAGCATTAAACAGGGGGCCTTTCGAAACACTGAAGCTTTCTTT.

The J gene is TRBJ1-3, the V gene TRBV5-5; D might be TRBD1 (5 bases). This CDR3 is 14 amino acids long. Per the germline V gene, CDR1 is SGHKS and CDR2 is YYEKEE (reference sequence). Trimming took 3 bases from V and 4 from J, leaving 11 bases between them. The CDR3 protein is CASSSARGGNTIYF. The CDR3 coding sequence is TGTGCCAGCAGCTCCGCTAGGGGCGGAAACACCATATATTTT.

The sample holds one count of this clone. The chain is built from TRBV6-1 and TRBJ1-5; a possible D gene is TRBD1 (6 bases). The V gene lost 6 bases and the J gene lost 6 bases, with 12 bases spanning the gap. CDR3 length: 13 amino acids. CDR1 is MNHNS and CDR2 is SASEGT in the germline V gene. CDR3 residues: CASRDSSGQPQHF. The CDR3 DNA follows: TGTGCCAGCAGGGACAGTTCGGGTCAGCCCCAGCATTTT.